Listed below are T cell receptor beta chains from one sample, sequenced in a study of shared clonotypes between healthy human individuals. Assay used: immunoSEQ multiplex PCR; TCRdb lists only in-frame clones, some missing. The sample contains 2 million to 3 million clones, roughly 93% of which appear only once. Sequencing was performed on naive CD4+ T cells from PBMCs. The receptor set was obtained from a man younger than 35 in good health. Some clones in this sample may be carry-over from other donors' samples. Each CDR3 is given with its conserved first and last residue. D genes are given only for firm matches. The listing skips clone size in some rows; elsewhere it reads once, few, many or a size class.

CDR3aa: CASSGLAGGPGEQFF; CDR3nt: TGCGCCAGCAGTGGGCTAGCGGGAGGGCCCGGTGAGCAGTTCTTC; j_gene: TRBJ2-1; v_gene: TRBV5-1; d_gene: TRBD2; abundance: .
CDR3aa: CASSQDWRGRSTDTQYF; CDR3nt: TGTGCCAGCAGCCAAGATTGGCGAGGGAGGAGCACAGATACGCAGTATTTT; j_gene: TRBJ2-3; v_gene: TRBV4-2; d_gene: .; abundance: .
CDR3aa: CASGLVGGETQYF; CDR3nt: TGTGCTAGTGGTTTGGTAGGGGGAGAGACCCAGTACTTC; j_gene: TRBJ2-5; v_gene: TRBV12-5; d_gene: .; abundance: .
CDR3aa: CASSFSDRQLYEQYF; CDR3nt: TGTGCCAGCAGCTTCAGTGACCGCCAGCTCTACGAGCAGTACTTC; j_gene: TRBJ2-7; v_gene: TRBV7-9; d_gene: .; abundance: .
CDR3aa: CASSYKGTYEQYF; CDR3nt: TGTGCCAGCAGTTACAAGGGGACCTACGAGCAGTACTTC; j_gene: TRBJ2-7; v_gene: TRBV6-5; d_gene: .; abundance: .
CDR3aa: CASSSVQGSGADTQYF; CDR3nt: TGCGCCAGCAGCTCGGTCCAGGGATCCGGCGCAGATACGCAGTATTTT; j_gene: TRBJ2-3; v_gene: TRBV5-1; d_gene: .; abundance: .
CDR3aa: CASSPGTDTQYF; CDR3nt: TGTGCCAGCTCACCTGGTACAGATACGCAGTATTTT; j_gene: TRBJ2-3; v_gene: TRBV18; d_gene: .; abundance: .
CDR3aa: CASSQDRGTEAFF; CDR3nt: TGCGCCAGCAGCCAAGATAGGGGCACTGAAGCTTTCTTT; j_gene: TRBJ1-1; v_gene: TRBV4-3; d_gene: .; abundance: .
CDR3aa: CSVVTLGPEAFF; CDR3nt: TGCAGCGTTGTGACCCTGGGGCCTGAAGCTTTCTTT; j_gene: TRBJ1-1; v_gene: TRBV29-1; d_gene: .; abundance: .
CDR3aa: CASSLLASSYNEQFF; CDR3nt: TGCGCCAGCAGCTTGCTAGCGAGCTCCTACAATGAGCAGTTCTTC; j_gene: TRBJ2-1; v_gene: TRBV5-1; d_gene: .; abundance: .
CDR3aa: CASSWKGGVYNEQFF; CDR3nt: TGTGCCAGCAGTTGGAAGGGAGGAGTTTACAATGAGCAGTTCTTC; j_gene: TRBJ2-1; v_gene: TRBV6-5; d_gene: .; abundance: .
CDR3aa: CASSLVGAGGTDTQYF; CDR3nt: TGTGCCAGCAGCTTAGTGGGAGCGGGAGGGACAGATACGCAGTATTTT; j_gene: TRBJ2-3; v_gene: TRBV7-9; d_gene: TRBD2; abundance: .
CDR3aa: CASNGGNEQFF; CDR3nt: TGTGCCAGCAATGGGGGCAATGAGCAGTTCTTC; j_gene: TRBJ2-1; v_gene: TRBV9; d_gene: .; abundance: .
CDR3aa: CASSSQRDLSYEQYF; CDR3nt: TGTGCCAGCAGTTCACAGCGCGACCTCTCCTACGAGCAGTACTTC; j_gene: TRBJ2-7; v_gene: TRBV5-4; d_gene: .; abundance: .
CDR3aa: CASSIGQLTGANVLTF; CDR3nt: TGTGCCAGCAGCATTGGTCAGTTAACTGGGGCCAACGTCCTGACTTTC; j_gene: TRBJ2-6; v_gene: TRBV7-3; d_gene: .; abundance: .
CDR3aa: CASSLAGALNTEAFF; CDR3nt: TGTGCCAGCAGCTTAGCAGGCGCATTGAACACTGAAGCTTTCTTT; j_gene: TRBJ1-1; v_gene: TRBV7-2; d_gene: .; abundance: .
CDR3aa: CASSQSWRKDTEAFF; CDR3nt: TGCGCCAGCAGCCAATCATGGCGAAAGGACACTGAAGCTTTCTTT; j_gene: TRBJ1-1; v_gene: TRBV4-3; d_gene: .; abundance: .
CDR3aa: CASRTGTSGHEQFF; CDR3nt: TGTGCCAGCAGAACCGGGACTAGCGGACATGAGCAGTTCTTC; j_gene: TRBJ2-1; v_gene: TRBV6-5; d_gene: TRBD2; abundance: .
CDR3aa: CAREGQRDTGELFF; CDR3nt: TGTGCCAGAGAAGGTCAGCGGGACACCGGGGAGCTGTTTTTT; j_gene: TRBJ2-2; v_gene: TRBV2; d_gene: .; abundance: .
CDR3aa: CSAPRSTDTQYF; CDR3nt: TGCAGCGCCCCCCGCAGCACAGATACGCAGTATTTT; j_gene: TRBJ2-3; v_gene: TRBV29-1; d_gene: .; abundance: once
CDR3aa: CASSLLVASLSYEQYF; CDR3nt: TGTGCCAGCAGCTTATTAGTAGCATCCCTCTCCTACGAGCAGTACTTC; j_gene: TRBJ2-7; v_gene: TRBV7-2; d_gene: .; abundance: once
CDR3aa: CASSFPGQGTEAFF; CDR3nt: TGTGCCAGCAGTTTTCCGGGACAGGGGACTGAAGCTTTCTTT; j_gene: TRBJ1-1; v_gene: TRBV27; d_gene: TRBD1; abundance: .
CDR3aa: CASSLAGLGGPYEQYF; CDR3nt: TGTGCCAGCAGCTTGGCCGGGCTGGGGGGTCCCTACGAGCAGTACTTC; j_gene: TRBJ2-7; v_gene: TRBV5-6; d_gene: .; abundance: .
CDR3aa: CASSRGTGNEQYF; CDR3nt: TGTGCCAGCAGCCGCGGGACAGGAAACGAGCAGTACTTC; j_gene: TRBJ2-7; v_gene: TRBV7-3; d_gene: TRBD1; abundance: .
CDR3aa: CASSLFPALSSGANVLTF; CDR3nt: TGTGCCAGCAGTTTATTTCCGGCCCTCAGCTCTGGGGCCAACGTCCTGACTTTC; j_gene: TRBJ2-6; v_gene: TRBV27; d_gene: .; abundance: once
CDR3aa: CASSFNYGYTF; CDR3nt: TGTGCCAGCAGCTTCAACTATGGCTACACCTTC; j_gene: TRBJ1-2; v_gene: TRBV7-2; d_gene: .; abundance: .
CDR3aa: CASSLALFRGNTIYF; CDR3nt: TGTGCCAGCAGCTTGGCCCTTTTCCGGGGAAACACCATATATTTT; j_gene: TRBJ1-3; v_gene: TRBV5-8; d_gene: .; abundance: .
CDR3aa: CASSPPRTGSVNEQFF; CDR3nt: TGCGCCAGCAGCCCCCCGAGGACAGGGAGTGTCAATGAGCAGTTCTTC; j_gene: TRBJ2-1; v_gene: TRBV5-1; d_gene: TRBD1; abundance: .
CDR3aa: CASSQEVNRGYGYTF; CDR3nt: TGCGCCAGCAGCCAAGAAGTCAACAGGGGATATGGCTACACCTTC; j_gene: TRBJ1-2; v_gene: TRBV4-1; d_gene: TRBD1; abundance: .
CDR3aa: CASRTQETQYF; CDR3nt: TGTGCCAGCAGGACTCAAGAGACCCAGTACTTC; j_gene: TRBJ2-5; v_gene: TRBV28; d_gene: .; abundance: .
CDR3aa: CASTKTGEAYNEQFF; CDR3nt: TGTGCCAGCACCAAGACAGGGGAGGCCTACAATGAGCAGTTCTTC; j_gene: TRBJ2-1; v_gene: TRBV27; d_gene: TRBD1; abundance: .
CDR3aa: CASSPNSAAVTEAFF; CDR3nt: TGTGCCAGCTCACCGAACTCCGCGGCAGTCACTGAAGCTTTCTTT; j_gene: TRBJ1-1; v_gene: TRBV18; d_gene: .; abundance: .
CDR3aa: CASSLGAGEGETQYF; CDR3nt: TGTGCCAGCAGCTTAGGGGCGGGAGAGGGGGAGACCCAGTACTTC; j_gene: TRBJ2-5; v_gene: TRBV7-7; d_gene: TRBD2; abundance: .
CDR3aa: CASTVLTGGNEQFF; CDR3nt: TGCGCCAGCACCGTGCTGACAGGGGGAAATGAGCAGTTCTTC; j_gene: TRBJ2-1; v_gene: TRBV5-1; d_gene: TRBD1; abundance: .
CDR3aa: CASSSTPGQGSGYTF; CDR3nt: TGTGCCAGCAGTTCAACCCCGGGACAGGGGAGTGGCTACACCTTC; j_gene: TRBJ1-2; v_gene: TRBV28; d_gene: TRBD1; abundance: .
CDR3aa: CASSLFPPRGAGGPGELFF; CDR3nt: TGTGCCAGCAGCTTATTCCCCCCTCGGGGAGCGGGAGGCCCTGGGGAGCTGTTTTTT; j_gene: TRBJ2-2; v_gene: TRBV11-3; d_gene: TRBD2; abundance: .
CDR3aa: CASTRVASGELFF; CDR3nt: TGTGCCAGCACCCGAGTGGCCAGCGGGGAGCTGTTTTTT; j_gene: TRBJ2-2; v_gene: TRBV6-1; d_gene: .; abundance: once